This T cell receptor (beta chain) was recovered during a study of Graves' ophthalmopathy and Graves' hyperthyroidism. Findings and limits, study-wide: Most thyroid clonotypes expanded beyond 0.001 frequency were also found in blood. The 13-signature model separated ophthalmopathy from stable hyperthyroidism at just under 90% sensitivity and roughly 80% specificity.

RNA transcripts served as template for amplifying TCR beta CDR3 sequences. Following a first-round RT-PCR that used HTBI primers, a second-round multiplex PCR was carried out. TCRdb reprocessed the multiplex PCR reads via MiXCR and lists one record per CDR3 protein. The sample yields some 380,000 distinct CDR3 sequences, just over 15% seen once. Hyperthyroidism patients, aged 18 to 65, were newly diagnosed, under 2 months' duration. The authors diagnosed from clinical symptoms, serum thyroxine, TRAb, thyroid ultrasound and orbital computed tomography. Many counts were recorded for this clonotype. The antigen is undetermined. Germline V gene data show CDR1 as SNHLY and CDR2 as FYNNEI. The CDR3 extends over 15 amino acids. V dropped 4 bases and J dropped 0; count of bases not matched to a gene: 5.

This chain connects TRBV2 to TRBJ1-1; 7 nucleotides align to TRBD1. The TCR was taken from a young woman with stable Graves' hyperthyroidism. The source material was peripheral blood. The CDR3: CASSAPQGVNTEAFF. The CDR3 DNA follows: TGTGCCAGCAGTGCCCCTCAGGGGGTGAACACTGAAGCTTTCTTT.